Below, one TCR beta chain is given with its context. The germline gives CDR1 LGHNT, CDR2 FRNRAP. The CDR3 has 13 amino acids. Trimming stripped 8 bases from V and 1 base from J, with 11 bases between. This sample was included in a study of Tregs in tolerant kidney transplant recipients. TCRdb's copy holds only in-frame clones and misses some; the assay was immunoSEQ multiplex PCR. The repertoire consists of some 250,000 clones, with roughly 80% occurring once and the leading ten covering 0.5% to 0.65%. Sequencing was done on a sample of CD4+ T cells from blood. The sequence was collected from a human donor in good health. The chain has TRBV12-5 and TRBJ1-2, with a tentative D call TRBD1 (5 bases). CDR3 in DNA: TGTGCTAGTCAAAGGGACCGTAACTATGGCTACACCTTC. This gives the protein CASQRDRNYGYTF. The entire variable domain, with the rest obtained from reference TRBV12-5 and TRBJ1-2, is as follows: DARVTQTPRHKVTEMGQEVTMRCQPILGHNTVFWYRQTMMQGLELLAYFRNRAPLDDSGMPKDRFSAEMPDATLATLKIQPSEPRDSAVYFCASQRDRNYGYTFGSGTRLTVV.